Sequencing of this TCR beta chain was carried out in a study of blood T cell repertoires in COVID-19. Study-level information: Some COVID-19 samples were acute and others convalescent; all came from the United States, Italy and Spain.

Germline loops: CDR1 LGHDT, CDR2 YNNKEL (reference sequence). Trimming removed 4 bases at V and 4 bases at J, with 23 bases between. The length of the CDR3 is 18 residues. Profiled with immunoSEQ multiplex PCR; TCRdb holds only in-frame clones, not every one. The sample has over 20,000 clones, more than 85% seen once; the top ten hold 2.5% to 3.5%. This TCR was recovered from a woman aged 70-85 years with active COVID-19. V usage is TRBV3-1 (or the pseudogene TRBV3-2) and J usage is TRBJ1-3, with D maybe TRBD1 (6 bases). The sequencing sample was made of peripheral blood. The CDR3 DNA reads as TGTGCCAGCAGCCTTACCTGGGACACCGGGCGAGTAGGAAACACCATATATTTT. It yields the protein CASSLTWDTGRVGNTIYF.